These 32 T cell receptor beta chains came from one sample sequenced in a study of radiotherapy plus CTLA-4 blockade in lung cancer listed by TCRdb under 2018. Library generation was performed with the immunoSEQ multiplex PCR assay. TCRdb provides this immuneACCESS table in a form limited to in-frame rearrangements. Some clones are lacking; in checked studies, under half of them reflect an unresolved V gene, and why the rest are absent is not known. Counted in this sample were 20,000 to 25,000 clones; 60% to 75% of them appeared once. About 3% of the sample belongs to the ten largest clones. The input for sequencing was peripheral blood, taken from a patient treated with radiotherapy plus ipilimumab. The receptors shown here come from a human donor with non-small cell lung cancer whose response to radiotherapy plus ipilimumab could not be evaluated.

V usage is TRBV16 and J usage is TRBJ2-3; weak D call: TRBD1 (6 bases). The V end lost 4 bases, the J end lost 3 bases, and 29 bases lay between the germline ends. The CDR3 consists of 20 residues. Germline V gene sequence: CDR1 KGHSY, CDR2 FQNENV. The CDR3 coding sequence is TGTGCCAGCAGCCGACGCAGGGGTACGTTGCAGGGCCCCCCAACAGATACGCAGTATTTT. Protein: CASSRRRGTLQGPPTDTQYF.

This chain links TRBV28 with TRBJ1-1; no clear D gene. The CDR3 spans 13 residues. V was pared by 2 bases and J by 7 bases, with 11 bases between. Germline CDR1 reads MDHEN; CDR2 reads SYDVKM. The CDR3 region is CASSLPQALEAFF. The CDR3 DNA follows: TGTGCCAGCAGTTTACCCCAAGCACTTGAAGCTTTCTTT. Variable domain in full (rest from reference TRBV28 and TRBJ1-1): DVKVTQSSRYLVKRTGEKVFLECVQDMDHENMFWYRQDPGLGLRLIYFSYDVKMKEKGDIPEGYSVSREKKERFSLILESASTNQTSMYLCASSLPQALEAFFGQGTRLTVV.

In this sample, this clone turned up a few times. The chain joins TRBV13 to TRBJ2-5; a weak D match, TRBD2 (6 bases). The CDR3 is made up of 15 amino acids. CDR1 and CDR2 (germline): PRHDT, FYEKMQ (reference sequence). V lost 0 bases, J lost 5 bases, and 13 bases lay in between. This CDR3 is CASSLGQGGYETQYF. CDR3 coding DNA: TGTGCCAGCAGCTTAGGGCAGGGAGGATATGAGACCCAGTACTTC.

The chain is built from TRBV7-2 and TRBJ2-1; D is perhaps TRBD2 (6 bases). The CDR3 has 15 residues. The V gene lost 3 bases and the J gene lost 4 bases, with 13 bases spanning the gap. CDR1 SGHTA and CDR2 FQGNSA come from the germline V gene. CDR3 in DNA: TGTGCCAGCAGCTTCCGGGACTTGGGGTACAATGAGCAGTTCTTC. Translated, it gives CASSFRDLGYNEQFF.

The chain uses TRBV6-5 and TRBJ1-5; D may be TRBD1 (6 bases). V was clipped by 6 bases and J by 3 bases, with 9 bases between them. Germline-derived CDR1 and CDR2 are MNHEY and SVGAGI. CDR3 length: 13 amino acids. The CDR3 region is CASSRDNNQPQHF. DNA for the CDR3: TGTGCCAGCAGCCGGGACAACAATCAGCCCCAGCATTTT.

The chain joins TRBV5-1 to TRBJ2-1; D ambiguous. Trimming left V 2 bases short and J 8 bases short, with 14 bases between. The CDR3 is 14 amino acids. The germline CDR1 and CDR2 sequences are SGHRS and YFSETQ. The CDR3 sequence is CASSFRSGMDEQFF. CDR3 nucleotide sequence: TGCGCCAGCAGCTTTAGGTCAGGAATGGATGAGCAGTTCTTC.

This chain joins TRBV20-1 and TRBJ1-2, with D perhaps TRBD1 (6 bases). The CDR3 is 11 residues long. The germline gives CDR1 DFQATT, CDR2 SNEGSKA (reference sequence). V lost 4 bases to trimming and J lost 8 bases, with 11 bases between them. CDR3 DNA: TGCAGTGCTACCCCAGGGGAGGGCTACACCTTC. Its translation: CSATPGEGYTF.

The chain is built from TRBV6-1 and TRBJ2-5; 8 nucleotides line up with TRBD2. Germline V lookup: CDR1 MNHNS, CDR2 SASEGT. This CDR3 has 13 amino acids. With 4 bases clipped from V and 7 bases from J, the junction kept 5 bases outside the gene matches. The CDR3 reads CASSGGGLGTQYF. CDR3 sequence (DNA): TGTGCCAGCAGTGGCGGGGGGCTCGGGACCCAGTACTTC.

The chain employs TRBV5-1 and TRBJ1-2; 8 bases line up with TRBD1. Germline V lookup: CDR1 SGHRS, CDR2 YFSETQ. Losses at the gene ends were 7 bases for V and 9 bases for J; bases not matched to a gene: 11. This CDR3 spans 13 amino acids. CDR3 in amino acids: CASGRGTGESYTF. The DNA of the CDR3 is TGCGCCAGCGGACGAGGGACAGGTGAAAGCTACACCTTC.

This clone appeared once. V usage is TRBV14 and J usage is TRBJ2-5; 8 nucleotides match TRBD2. The CDR3 is 13 residues long. Germline loops: CDR1 SGHDN, CDR2 FVKESK. J was trimmed by 9 bases and V by 4 bases; bases with no gene match: 7. The chain's CDR3 is CASSLLTGGAQYF. CDR3 in DNA: TGTGCCAGCAGCCTACTGACGGGGGGGGCCCAGTACTTC.

This chain joins TRBV11-2 and TRBJ2-7, with 7 bases matching TRBD2. The CDR3 has 16 amino acids. Germline loops: CDR1 SGHAT, CDR2 FQNNGV. Unmatched junction bases numbered 17, after V lost 6 bases and J lost 6 bases. CDR3 DNA sequence: TGTGCCAGCAGAACGATAAGGGGAGGGTCTAACGGCGAGCAGTACTTC. Translation gives CASRTIRGGSNGEQYF.

This clone came up a few times. The chain has TRBV2 and TRBJ2-5; 8 positions match TRBD2. CDR3 length equals 15 residues. J was trimmed by 1 base and V by 10 bases; bases with no gene match: 11. The germline gives CDR1 SNHLY, CDR2 FYNNEI. CDR3 amino acids: CATRAREVPQETQYF. In nucleotides, the CDR3 is TGTGCCACCCGGGCGCGGGAGGTCCCCCAAGAGACCCAGTACTTC.

This clone is judged medium-sized. CDR3 DNA: TGTGCCAGCAGTTACAAGAGACAGGGGAGGGATGAAAAACTGTTTTTT. Amino acids: CASSYKRQGRDEKLFF. V gene TRBV6-6 combines with J gene TRBJ1-4; 8 positions agree with TRBD1. This CDR3 is 16 amino acids long. The ends lost 2 bases at V and 6 bases at J; junction bases unmatched: 8. CDR1 and CDR2 from the germline V gene are MNHNY and SVGAGI (reference sequence).

This clone has just a few counts. The chain has TRBV28 and TRBJ1-3, with 10 bases identical to TRBD1. The trim removed 8 bases at V and 2 bases at J, leaving 0 bases unmatched. Germline V gene data show CDR1 as MDHEN and CDR2 as SYDVKM. The CDR3 totals 13 residues. The CDR3 region is CASGQGAGNTIYF. The CDR3 coding sequence is TGTGCCAGCGGACAGGGGGCTGGAAACACCATATATTTT. Based on the CDR3 plus reference TRBV28 and TRBJ1-3, the full variable domain is DVKVTQSSRYLVKRTGEKVFLECVQDMDHENMFWYRQDPGLGLRLIYFSYDVKMKEKGDIPEGYSVSREKKERFSLILESASTNQTSMYLCASGQGAGNTIYFGEGSWLTVV.

There are a few counts of this clone. The CDR3 region has the DNA TGTGCCAGCAGTGAAGGGACAGGGCTCTATGGCTACACCTTC. Protein product: CASSEGTGLYGYTF. The gene calls are TRBV6-5 and TRBJ1-2; 9 nucleotides align to TRBD1. The length of the CDR3 is 14 residues. J was trimmed by 4 bases and V by 5 bases; bases with no gene match: 5. The germline gives CDR1 MNHEY, CDR2 SVGAGI.

The chain employs TRBV9 and TRBJ2-7; tentatively, D is TRBD2 (6 bases). There are 14 residues in the CDR3. The germline CDR1 and CDR2 sequences are SGDLS and YYNGEE. Trimming took off 0 bases at V and 5 bases at J, with 12 bases between the two ends. The CDR3 region is CASSVANPSDEQYF. CDR3 coding DNA: TGTGCCAGCAGCGTAGCCAATCCTAGCGACGAGCAGTACTTC.

This clone has just a few counts. The chain joins TRBV15 to TRBJ2-1; 10 positions agree with TRBD2. V was clipped by 4 bases and J by 4 bases; unmatched bases: 4. In germline, CDR1 is LNHNV, CDR2 YYDKDF (reference sequence). This CDR3 region has 15 residues. CDR3 sequence: CATSTSSGSYNEQFF. The CDR3 nucleotides read TGTGCCACCAGCACCTCTAGCGGGAGTTACAATGAGCAGTTCTTC.

The chain has TRBV9 and TRBJ2-5, with D perhaps TRBD2 (6 bases). The CDR3 covers 14 residues. Germline loops: CDR1 SGDLS, CDR2 YYNGEE. The ends were cut back, 4 bases at V and 11 bases at J, with 21 bases in the middle. The CDR3 region is CASSPRTQTGEQYF. DNA for the CDR3: TGTGCCAGCAGCCCTCGGACTCAAACGGGGGAGCAGTACTTC. Drawing the rest from reference TRBV9 and TRBJ2-5, the complete variable domain is DSGVTQTPKHLITATGQRVTLRCSPRSGDLSVYWYQQSLDQGLQFLIQYYNGEERAKGNILERFSAQQFPDLHSELNLSSLELGDSALYFCASSPRTQTGEQYFGPGTRLLVL.

The genes are TRBV5-6 and TRBJ2-3, with a weak D call TRBD2 (6 bases). Germline loops: CDR1 SGHDT, CDR2 YYEEEE. The CDR3 spans 15 residues. Trimming removed 2 bases at V and 1 base at J, with 11 bases between. CDR3 nucleotides: TGTGCCAGCAGCTTTTACGGCGGGGGCACAGATACGCAGTATTTT. Protein sequence: CASSFYGGGTDTQYF.

The V and J genes are TRBV5-1 and TRBJ2-7; tentatively, D is TRBD2 (7 bases). V was shortened by 4 bases and J by 1 base, with 18 bases between the two germline ends. The CDR3 loop spans 16 amino acids. Germline loops: CDR1 SGHRS, CDR2 YFSETQ. CDR3 amino acids: CASSRTGGGVSYEQYF. Written as DNA, the CDR3 is TGCGCCAGCAGCCGAACGGGGGGCGGCGTGTCCTACGAGCAGTACTTC.

J is TRBJ2-7 and V is TRBV7-8, with 8 nucleotides matching TRBD2. Germline V gene sequence: CDR1 SGHVS, CDR2 FQNEAQ. V lost 3 bases and J lost 2; bases outside the gene matches: 9. This CDR3 is 16 amino acids long. Here the CDR3 DNA reads TGTGCCAGCAGCTTCGAGCTTTACGGGAGGGCCTACGAGCAGTACTTC. This sequence encodes CASSFELYGRAYEQYF.

CDR3 coding DNA: TGTGCCAGCAGCTTAGGGACTAGATCCTCCTACAATGAGCAGTTCTTC. Translating gives CASSLGTRSSYNEQFF. This chain links TRBV11-2 with TRBJ2-1, with 7 bases aligning to TRBD2. The CDR3 extends over 16 amino acids. CDR1 and CDR2 from the germline V gene are SGHAT and FQNNGV. V was clipped by 1 base and J by 0 bases; unmatched bases: 3.

The chain recombines TRBV30 with TRBJ2-5; D gene uncertain. The germline V gene has CDR1 GTSNPN and CDR2 SVGIG (reference sequence). Trimming shortened V by 2 bases and J by 2 bases, and 6 bases separated the two germline ends. This CDR3 has 12 residues. The CDR3 DNA reads as TGTGCCTGGAGTATTTCACAAGAGACCCAGTACTTC. This gives the protein CAWSISQETQYF.

V usage is TRBV18 and J usage is TRBJ1-3; D is unresolved. Looked up from germline, CDR1 is KGHSH and CDR2 is LQKENI. V shed 3 bases and J shed 1 base, with 10 bases lying between them. The CDR3 is 15 amino acids. CDR3 region: CASSPLESSGNTIYF. For the CDR3, the DNA is TGTGCCAGCTCACCTCTAGAGAGTTCTGGAAACACCATATATTTT.

This clone was seen a few times. This chain joins TRBV6-5 and TRBJ1-4; no reliable D call. CDR1 and CDR2 (germline): MNHEY, SVGAGI. The CDR3 is made up of 14 amino acids. V was clipped by 5 bases and J by 0 bases, with 7 bases between them. CDR3 region: CASSPYATNEKLFF. CDR3 sequence (DNA): TGTGCCAGCAGTCCGTATGCAACTAATGAAAAACTGTTTTTT.

This chain links TRBV5-5 with TRBJ2-5; 9 nucleotides line up with TRBD1. The end of the DNA fits TRBJ2-7 better, so the J call may be wrong. The germline gives CDR1 SGHKS, CDR2 YYEKEE (reference sequence). The CDR3 is 15 residues long. CDR3 nucleotide sequence: TGTGCCAGCACCACACCGGGACAGGGTTCGTACGAGCAGTACTTC. Amino acid sequence: CASTTPGQGSYEQYF.

In nucleotides, the CDR3 is TGTGCCAGTTCTCCCCAAGAGACCCAGTACTTC. It yields the protein CASSPQETQYF. The rearrangement uses TRBV6-6 and TRBJ2-5; D unresolved. This CDR3 is built from 11 residues. V shed 9 bases and J shed 1 base, with 6 bases lying between them. Germline assignment: CDR1 MNHNY and CDR2 SVGAGI (reference sequence).

This chain joins TRBV1 and TRBJ2-7; the D segment call TRBD2 is taken from the table without a DNA check. TRBV1 is a pseudogene locus. The CDR3 covers 15 residues. Written as DNA, the CDR3 is TGCACCAGCAGCCGAGCCGGAGAAACCCTCTACGAGCAGTACTTC. Translating it yields CTSSRAGETLYEQYF.

This clone occurred a few times. V is TRBV7-8 and J is TRBJ1-4, with TRBD1 matching over 12 bases. CDR3 length: 13 amino acids. Germline CDR1 SGHVS, CDR2 FQNEAQ. With 8 bases clipped from V and 10 bases from J, the junction kept 5 bases outside the gene matches. The CDR3 DNA reads as TGTGCCAGCGGGGGACAGGGGGCCCGAAAACTGTTTTTT. This sequence encodes CASGGQGARKLFF.

This clone appeared once. This sequence joins TRBV7-2 and TRBJ2-7; TRBD2 matches 7 bases. With V trimmed by 1 base and J by 6 bases, 9 bases remained unmatched. The CDR3 consists of 15 residues. The germline CDR1 and CDR2 sequences are SGHTA and FQGNSA. CDR3 in DNA: TGTGCCAGCAGCTTAGACGCGGGAGCTGGTGGCGAGCAGTACTTC. Translation gives CASSLDAGAGGEQYF.

This clone was picked up a small number of times. One end of the junction is discordant with germline, which a read error may explain. The V and J genes are TRBV7-7 and TRBJ1-3; 7 bases line up with TRBD1. CDR1 and CDR2 (germline): SSHAT, FNYEAQ (reference sequence). CDR3 length: 16 amino acids. CDR3 region: CASSSRQGLSGNTIYF. Here the CDR3 DNA reads TGTGCTAGCAGCTCCAGACAGGGACTCTCTGGAAACACCATATATTTT.

The rearrangement joins TRBV18 to TRBJ2-7, with TRBD1 matching over 8 bases. The J segment lost 6 bases and the V segment lost 4 bases, leaving 11 bases of the junction unmatched. Germline CDR1 KGHSH, CDR2 LQKENI. There are 15 residues in the CDR3. CDR3 sequence (DNA): TGTGCCAGCTCACAAGGACAGGGTAGAATGGGCGAGCAGTACTTC. The encoded protein is CASSQGQGRMGEQYF.